These T cell receptor beta chains were read from a single sample in a study of T cells in Graves' hyperthyroidism and ophthalmopathy. TCRdb re-called the multiplex PCR reads through MiXCR, storing one row per CDR3 protein. The table shows under 700,000 distinct CDR3 sequences, with around 42% occurring only once. The source material was peripheral blood or thyroid tissue (not recorded which). These receptors all stem from a woman between 18 and 29 years old with Graves' hyperthyroidism. Both conserved end residues are part of each CDR3. D genes are given only for firm matches. Where a row states a size, it is once, few, many or the class of an expanded clone; other rows omit it.

cdr3_length j_call v_call d_call clone_size cdr3_nt cdr3_aa
15 TRBJ2-5 TRBV2 TRBD2 many TGTGCCAGCAGGGGAGTTAGCGGGACCCAAGAGACCCAGTACTTC CASRGVSGTQETQYF
15 TRBJ1-1 TRBV2 TRBD1 many TGTGCCACCATCGAGGGGGCAGGGAGAGACACTGAAGCTTTCTTT CATIEGAGRDTEAFF
13 TRBJ1-2 TRBV5-1 - few TGCGCCAGCAAGGGGACATGGCTGTATGGCTACACCTTC CASKGTWLYGYTF
14 TRBJ1-5 TRBV24-1 - - TGTGCCACCAGTGACTATGGACGGAGTGGGACCCAGCATTTT CATSDYGRSGTQHF
14 TRBJ1-1 TRBV24-1 TRBD1 few TGTGCCAGCTCATTCCGACAGGGCGACACTGAAGCTTTCTTT CASSFRQGDTEAFF
14 TRBJ1-1 TRBV9 - - TGTGCCAGCAGCCAATCCACGGACGGCACTGAAGCTTTCTTT CASSQSTDGTEAFF
15 TRBJ1-2 TRBV6-2/TRBV6-3 - - TGTGCCAGCAGTTACCAGGACGGGAGGGGAGACGGCTACACCTTC CASSYQDGRGDGYTF
15 TRBJ2-2 TRBV20-1 TRBD2 - TGCAGTGCTCGTAGCGGGAGGTCGAACACCGGGGAGCTGTTTTTT CSARSGRSNTGELFF
15 TRBJ1-1 TRBV5-1 TRBD1 - TGCGCCAGCAGCTTGACGCAGGGGGATGTCACTGAAGCTTTCTTT CASSLTQGDVTEAFF
15 TRBJ1-4 TRBV7-9 TRBD1 - TGTGCCAGCAGCTCGGCCCGACAGGGGACTGAAAAACTGTTTTTT CASSSARQGTEKLFF
13 TRBJ2-6 TRBV19 TRBD1 - TGTGCCAGTAGACGAGGGGGCGCCAACGTCCTGACTTTC CASRRGGANVLTF
15 TRBJ1-5 TRBV19 - many TGTGCCAGTAGACAACAGGCTTATAGCAATCAGCCCCAGCATTTT CASRQQAYSNQPQHF
13 TRBJ2-7 TRBV20-1 TRBD1 few TGCAGTGCTAAGGGACAGGGACTATACGAGCAGTACTTC CSAKGQGLYEQYF
14 TRBJ2-3 TRBV25-1 - many TGTGCCAGCAGTGGAGGACAGCACACAGATACGCAGTATTTT CASSGGQHTDTQYF
16 TRBJ1-2 TRBV7-9 - few TGTGCCAGCACCTGGGTCTACGGATCCTTGAACCGGGGCTACACCTTC CASTWVYGSLNRGYTF
16 TRBJ2-5 TRBV24-1 TRBD1 - TGTGCCACCAGTGATAGTACAGGGGGGTATAGAGAGACCCAGTACTTC CATSDSTGGYRETQYF
15 TRBJ1-2 TRBV25-1 - - TGTGCCAGCAGTTTCTACCCGGTGGACTACTATGGCTACACCTTC CASSFYPVDYYGYTF
14 TRBJ1-5 TRBV2 - many TGTGCCAGCAGTGCTGACAGTTGGGCTCAGCCCCAGCATTTT CASSADSWAQPQHF
14 TRBJ1-2 TRBV7-8 TRBD1 - TGTGCCAGCAGCTTAGGGACAGGTTTTGATGGCTACACCTTC CASSLGTGFDGYTF
14 TRBJ1-5 TRBV20-1 - - TGCAGTGCTAGAGCGGGACCGAGCAATCAGCCCCAGCATTTT CSARAGPSNQPQHF
12 TRBJ2-1 TRBV24-1 - - TGTGCCACCACAGGACTCGCCAATGAGCAGTTCTTC CATTGLANEQFF
16 TRBJ2-5 TRBV7-6 - once TGTGCCAGCAGCTCGTCTCACGGCAGGGGGGAAGAGACCCAGTACTTC CASSSSHGRGEETQYF
15 TRBJ1-1 TRBV2 - many TGTGCCAGCAGTGCCAACAGCCCTCGGTACACTGAAGCTTTCTTT CASSANSPRYTEAFF
14 TRBJ1-4 TRBV29-1 - - TGCAGCGTTGGATCCGGGCTGTACACTGAAAAACTGTTTTTT CSVGSGLYTEKLFF
16 TRBJ2-5 TRBV24-1 - - TGTGCCACCAGTACCGAGGGGGGAGGGGACAATGAGACCCAGTACTTC CATSTEGGGDNETQYF
16 TRBJ2-6 TRBV7-3 - many TGTGCCAGCAGCCCTCGGGGTCCCTCTGGGGCCAACGTCCTGACTTTC CASSPRGPSGANVLTF
14 TRBJ1-5 TRBV24-1 - - TGTGCCACCAGTACTCGACAGGACAATCAGCCCCAGCATTTT CATSTRQDNQPQHF
18 TRBJ1-6 TRBV25-1 - - TGTGCCAGCAGTGCTAAGATCCGAGATCTTGCGGGGAATTCACCCCTCCACTTT CASSAKIRDLAGNSPLHF
11 TRBJ1-1 TRBV29-1 - many TGCAGCGCACGGACGAACACTGAAGCTTTCTTT CSARTNTEAFF